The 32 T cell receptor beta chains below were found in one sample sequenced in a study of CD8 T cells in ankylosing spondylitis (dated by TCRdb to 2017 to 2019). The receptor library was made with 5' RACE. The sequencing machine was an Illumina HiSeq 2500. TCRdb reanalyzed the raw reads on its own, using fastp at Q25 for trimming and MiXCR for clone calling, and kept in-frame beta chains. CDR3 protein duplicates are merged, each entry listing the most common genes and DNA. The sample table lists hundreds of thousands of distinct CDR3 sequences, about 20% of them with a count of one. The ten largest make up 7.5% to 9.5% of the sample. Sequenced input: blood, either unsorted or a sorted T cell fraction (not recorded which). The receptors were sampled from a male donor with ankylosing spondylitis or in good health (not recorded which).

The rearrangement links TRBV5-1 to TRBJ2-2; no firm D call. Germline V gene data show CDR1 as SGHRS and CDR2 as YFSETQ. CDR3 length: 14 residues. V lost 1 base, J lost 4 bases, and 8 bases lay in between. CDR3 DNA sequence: TGCGCCAGCAGCTTGATAGGGCCCACCGGGGAGCTGTTTTTT. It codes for CASSLIGPTGELFF.

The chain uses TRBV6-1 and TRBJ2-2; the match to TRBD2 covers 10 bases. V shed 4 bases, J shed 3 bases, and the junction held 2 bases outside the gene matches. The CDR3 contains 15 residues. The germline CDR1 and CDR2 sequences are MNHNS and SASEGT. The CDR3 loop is CASSVLAGDTGELFF. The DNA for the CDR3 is TGTGCCAGCAGTGTCCTAGCGGGAGACACCGGGGAGCTGTTTTTT.

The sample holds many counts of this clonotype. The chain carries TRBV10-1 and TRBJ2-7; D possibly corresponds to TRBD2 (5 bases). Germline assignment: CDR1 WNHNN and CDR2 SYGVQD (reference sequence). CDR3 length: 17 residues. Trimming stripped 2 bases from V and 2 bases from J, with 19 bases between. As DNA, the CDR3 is TGCGCCAGCAGTGAGGTCTGCCCTAGGAGGAGGACCTACGAGCAGTACGTC. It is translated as CASSEVCPRRRTYEQYV.

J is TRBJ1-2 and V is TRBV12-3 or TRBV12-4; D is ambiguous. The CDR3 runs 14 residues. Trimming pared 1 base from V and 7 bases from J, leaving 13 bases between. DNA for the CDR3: TGTGCCAGCAGTTTAGTCAGCATTCCTGGTGGCTACACCTTC. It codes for CASSLVSIPGGYTF.

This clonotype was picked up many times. CDR3 nucleotide sequence: TGTGCCAGCAGCTACCGACACCTACGAAGCACAGATACGCAGTATTTT. Translation: CASSYRHLRSTDTQYF. The genes are TRBV7-8 and TRBJ2-3; D unresolved. Germline V gives CDR1 SGHVS, CDR2 FQNEAQ. The V end was cut by 4 bases, the J end by 0 bases, with 14 bases between. The length of the CDR3 is 16 residues.

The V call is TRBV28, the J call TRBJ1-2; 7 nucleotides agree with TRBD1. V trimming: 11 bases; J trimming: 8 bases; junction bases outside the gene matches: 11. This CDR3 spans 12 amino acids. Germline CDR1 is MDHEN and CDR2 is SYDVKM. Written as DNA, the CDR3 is TGTGCCGACCGACAGGGAGCTGACGGCTACACCTTC. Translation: CADRQGADGYTF.

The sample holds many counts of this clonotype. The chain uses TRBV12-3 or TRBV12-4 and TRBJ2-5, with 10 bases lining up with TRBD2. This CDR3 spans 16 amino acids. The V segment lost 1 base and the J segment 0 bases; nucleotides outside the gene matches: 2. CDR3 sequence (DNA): TGTGCCAGCAGTTTAGGTAGCGGGGGGAACCAAGAGACCCAGTACTTC. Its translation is CASSLGSGGNQETQYF.

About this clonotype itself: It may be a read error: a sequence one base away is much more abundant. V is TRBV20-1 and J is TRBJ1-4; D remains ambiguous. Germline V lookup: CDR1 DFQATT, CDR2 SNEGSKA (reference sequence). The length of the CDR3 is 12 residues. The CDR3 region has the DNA TGCAGTGCTAGAGAGGAGTTGGAAAATCTGTTTTTT. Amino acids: CSAREELENLFF.

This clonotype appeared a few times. CDR3 residues: CASGKTGMETQYF. CDR3 DNA: TGTGCCAGCGGAAAGACAGGGATGGAGACCCAGTACTTC. This sequence joins TRBV7-9 and TRBJ2-5, with 7 nucleotides matching TRBD1. The CDR3 covers 13 residues. With 8 bases clipped from V and 5 bases from J, the junction kept 8 bases outside the gene matches. Germline loops: CDR1 SEHNR, CDR2 FQNEAQ (reference sequence).

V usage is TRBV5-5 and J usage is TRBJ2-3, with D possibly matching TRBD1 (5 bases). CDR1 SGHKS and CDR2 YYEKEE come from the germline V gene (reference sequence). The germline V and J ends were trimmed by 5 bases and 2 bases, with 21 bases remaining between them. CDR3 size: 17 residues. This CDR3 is CASRFTIQDIFTDTQYF. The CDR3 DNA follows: TGTGCCAGCAGGTTTACAATACAGGACATTTTCACAGATACGCAGTATTTT.

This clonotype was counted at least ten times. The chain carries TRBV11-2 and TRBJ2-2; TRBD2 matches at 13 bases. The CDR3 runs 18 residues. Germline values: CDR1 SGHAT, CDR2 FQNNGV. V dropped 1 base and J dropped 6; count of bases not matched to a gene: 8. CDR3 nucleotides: TGTGCCAGCAGCTTAGGGAGCGGACTAGCGGGAGTCCCCGGGGAGCTGTTTTTT. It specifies CASSLGSGLAGVPGELFF.

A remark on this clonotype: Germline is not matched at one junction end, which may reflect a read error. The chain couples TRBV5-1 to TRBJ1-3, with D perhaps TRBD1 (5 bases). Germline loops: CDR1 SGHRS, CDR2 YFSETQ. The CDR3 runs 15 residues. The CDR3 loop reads CASSLGPNSGNTMYF. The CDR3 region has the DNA TGCGCCAGCAGCCTGGGACCGAACTCTGGAAACACCATGTATTTT.

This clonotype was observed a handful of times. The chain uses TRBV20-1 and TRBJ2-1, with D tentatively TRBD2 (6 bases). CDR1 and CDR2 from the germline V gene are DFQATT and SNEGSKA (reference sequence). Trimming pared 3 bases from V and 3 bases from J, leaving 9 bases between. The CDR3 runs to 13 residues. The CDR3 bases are TGCAGTGCTAGTCACGGGAGCTACAATGAGCAGTTCTTC. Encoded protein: CSASHGSYNEQFF.

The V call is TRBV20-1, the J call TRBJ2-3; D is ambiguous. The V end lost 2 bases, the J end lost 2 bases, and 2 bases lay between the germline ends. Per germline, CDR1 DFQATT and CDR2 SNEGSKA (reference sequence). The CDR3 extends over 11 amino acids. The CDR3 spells CSARFTDTQYF. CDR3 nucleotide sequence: TGCAGTGCTAGATTCACAGATACGCAGTATTTT.

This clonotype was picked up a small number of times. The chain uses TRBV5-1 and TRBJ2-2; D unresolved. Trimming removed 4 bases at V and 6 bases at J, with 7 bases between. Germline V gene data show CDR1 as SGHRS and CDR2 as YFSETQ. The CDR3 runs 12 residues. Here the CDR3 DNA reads TGCGCCAGCAGCAATTTACCCGGGGAGCTGTTTTTT. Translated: CASSNLPGELFF.

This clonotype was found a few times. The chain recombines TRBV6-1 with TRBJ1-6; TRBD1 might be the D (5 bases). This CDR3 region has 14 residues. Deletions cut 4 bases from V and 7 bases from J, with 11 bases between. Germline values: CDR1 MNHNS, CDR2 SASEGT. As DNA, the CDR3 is TGTGCCAGCAGTGTCGACAGCCGGAATTCACCCCTCCACTTT. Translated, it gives CASSVDSRNSPLHF.

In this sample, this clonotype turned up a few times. In nucleotides, the CDR3 is TGTGCCAGCAGTTTGAGACTAGCGGGAACTAGCACAGATACGCAGTATTTT. It codes for CASSLRLAGTSTDTQYF. The V gene is TRBV12-3 or TRBV12-4, the J gene TRBJ2-3, with 11 nucleotides matching TRBD2. This CDR3 is built from 17 residues. Trimming at V came to 3 bases and at J to 0 bases, leaving 5 bases not matched to a gene.

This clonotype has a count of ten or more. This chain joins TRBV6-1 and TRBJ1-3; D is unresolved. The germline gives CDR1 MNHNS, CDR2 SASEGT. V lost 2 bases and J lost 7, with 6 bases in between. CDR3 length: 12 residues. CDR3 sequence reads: CASSEMMNTIYF. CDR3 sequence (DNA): TGTGCCAGCAGTGAAATGATGAACACCATATATTTT.

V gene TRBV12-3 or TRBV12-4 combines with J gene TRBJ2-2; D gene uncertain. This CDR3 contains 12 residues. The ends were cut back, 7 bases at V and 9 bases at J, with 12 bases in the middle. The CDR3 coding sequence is TGTGCCAGCACCCCCGTCGGCCGGGAGCTGTTTTTT. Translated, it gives CASTPVGRELFF.

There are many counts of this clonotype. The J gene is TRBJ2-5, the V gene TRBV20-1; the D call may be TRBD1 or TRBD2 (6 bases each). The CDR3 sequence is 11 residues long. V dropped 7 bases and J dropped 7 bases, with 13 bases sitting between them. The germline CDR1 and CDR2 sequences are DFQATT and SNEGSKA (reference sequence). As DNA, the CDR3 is TGCAGTGGAGGGGGGAAGTCGACCCAGTACTTC. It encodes CSGGGKSTQYF.

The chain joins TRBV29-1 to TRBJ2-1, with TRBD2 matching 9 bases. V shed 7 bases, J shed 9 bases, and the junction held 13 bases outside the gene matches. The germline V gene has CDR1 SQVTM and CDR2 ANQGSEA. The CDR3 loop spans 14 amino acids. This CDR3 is CSGRPGTSMGEQFF. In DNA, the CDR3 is TGCAGCGGCCGCCCTGGGACTAGCATGGGTGAGCAGTTCTTC.

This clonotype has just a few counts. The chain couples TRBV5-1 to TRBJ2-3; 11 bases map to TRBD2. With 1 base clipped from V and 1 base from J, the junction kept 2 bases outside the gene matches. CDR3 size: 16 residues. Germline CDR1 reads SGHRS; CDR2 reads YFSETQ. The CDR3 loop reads CASSLTSGSRTDTQYF. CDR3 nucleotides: TGCGCCAGCAGCTTGACTAGCGGGAGCCGCACAGATACGCAGTATTTT.

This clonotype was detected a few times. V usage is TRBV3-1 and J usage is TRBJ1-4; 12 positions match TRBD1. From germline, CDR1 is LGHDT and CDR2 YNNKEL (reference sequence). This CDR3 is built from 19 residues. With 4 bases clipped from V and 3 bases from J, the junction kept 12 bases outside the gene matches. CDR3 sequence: CASSLTAGTGGPSNEKLFF. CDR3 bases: TGTGCCAGCAGCCTAACCGCCGGGACAGGGGGCCCGTCTAATGAAAAACTGTTTTTT.

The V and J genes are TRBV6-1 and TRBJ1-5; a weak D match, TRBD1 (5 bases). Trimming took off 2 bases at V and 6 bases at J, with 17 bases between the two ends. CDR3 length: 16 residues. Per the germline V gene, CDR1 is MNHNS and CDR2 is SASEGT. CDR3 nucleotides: TGTGCCAGCAGTGAAATGGGGACGGCCCCAAGTCAGCCCCAGCATTTT. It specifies CASSEMGTAPSQPQHF.

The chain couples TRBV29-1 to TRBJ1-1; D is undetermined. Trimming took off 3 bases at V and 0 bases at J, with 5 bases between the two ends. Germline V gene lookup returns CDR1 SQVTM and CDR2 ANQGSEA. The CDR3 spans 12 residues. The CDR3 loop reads CSVDRMNTEAFF. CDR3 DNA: TGCAGCGTTGACAGGATGAACACTGAAGCTTTCTTT.

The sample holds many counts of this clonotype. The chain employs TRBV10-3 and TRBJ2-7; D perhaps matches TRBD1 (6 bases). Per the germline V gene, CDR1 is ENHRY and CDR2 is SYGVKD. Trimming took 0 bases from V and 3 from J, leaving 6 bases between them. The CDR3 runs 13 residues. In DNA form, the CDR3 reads TGTGCCATCAGTGAGTCCAGGGGCTACGAGCAGTACGTC. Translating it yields CAISESRGYEQYV.

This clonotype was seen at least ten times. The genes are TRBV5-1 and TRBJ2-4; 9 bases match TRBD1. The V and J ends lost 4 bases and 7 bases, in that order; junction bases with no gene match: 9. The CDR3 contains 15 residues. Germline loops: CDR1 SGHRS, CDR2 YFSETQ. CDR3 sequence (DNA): TGCGCCAGCAGCCCGGGGGACAGGGTGAGGAACATTCAGTACTTC. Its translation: CASSPGDRVRNIQYF.

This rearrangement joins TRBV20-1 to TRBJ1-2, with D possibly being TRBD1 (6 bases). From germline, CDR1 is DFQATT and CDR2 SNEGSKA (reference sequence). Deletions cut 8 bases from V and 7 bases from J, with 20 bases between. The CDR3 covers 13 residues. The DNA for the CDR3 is TGCAGTACTGAGAGGGAGGGGGTGGTTGGCTACACCTTC. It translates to CSTEREGVVGYTF.

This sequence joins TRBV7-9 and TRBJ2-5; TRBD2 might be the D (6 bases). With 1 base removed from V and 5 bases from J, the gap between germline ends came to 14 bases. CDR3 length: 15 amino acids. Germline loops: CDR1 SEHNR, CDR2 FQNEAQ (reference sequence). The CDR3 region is CASSLGRSRGETQYF. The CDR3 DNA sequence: TGTGCCAGCAGCTTAGGGAGGTCTCGGGGGGAGACCCAGTACTTC.

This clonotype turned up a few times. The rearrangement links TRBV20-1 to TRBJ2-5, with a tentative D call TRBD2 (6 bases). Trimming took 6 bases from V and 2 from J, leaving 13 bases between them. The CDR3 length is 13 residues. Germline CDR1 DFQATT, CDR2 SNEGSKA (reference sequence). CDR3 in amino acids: CSALPGLQETQYF. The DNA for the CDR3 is TGCAGTGCCTTACCGGGACTGCAAGAGACCCAGTACTTC.

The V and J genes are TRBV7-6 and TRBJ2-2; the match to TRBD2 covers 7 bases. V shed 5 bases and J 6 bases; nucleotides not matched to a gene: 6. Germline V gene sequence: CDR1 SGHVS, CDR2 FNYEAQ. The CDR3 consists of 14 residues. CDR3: CASSPGGRAGELFF. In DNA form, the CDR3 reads TGTGCCAGCAGCCCAGGCGGGAGAGCCGGGGAGCTGTTTTTT.

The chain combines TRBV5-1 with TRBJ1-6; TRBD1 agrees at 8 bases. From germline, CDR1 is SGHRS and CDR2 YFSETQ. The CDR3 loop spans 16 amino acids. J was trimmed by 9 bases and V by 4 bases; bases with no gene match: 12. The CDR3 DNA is TGCGCCAGCAGCCCGAACCCAGACAGGGGAGTTTCACCCCTCCACTTT. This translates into CASSPNPDRGVSPLHF.